This T cell receptor beta chain was identified during a study of cytomegalovirus exposure and HLA in healthy donors. Notes on the study in general: After further analysis at a later stage, roughly 15,000 TCR beta sequences were associated with HLA alleles at 0.05 false discovery rate.

This clone came up a few times. Its antigen is unidentified. PCR employed 60 Vbeta and 13 Jbeta primers. The protocol was immunoSEQ multiplex PCR, while the TCRdb copy is restricted to in-frame clones and leaves out a portion. This table holds around 200,000 clones, 75% to 90% found once. Germline loops: CDR1 MNHNS, CDR2 SASEGT. CDR3 size: 14 residues. V lost 7 bases, J lost 3 bases, and 8 bases stayed unmatched. This receptor was taken from a woman aged 30 to 39 in good health and CMV-seronegative. The chain carries TRBV6-1 and TRBJ1-2, with 7 bases fitting TRBD1. The sample consisted of PBMCs. The CDR3 loop is CASTSSGTDYGYTF. The CDR3 nucleotides read TGTGCCAGCACTTCCTCCGGGACAGACTATGGCTACACCTTC.